This T cell receptor (beta chain) came from a study of blood T cells in healthy people across ages. Germline CDR1 and CDR2: KGHSH and LQKENI. CDR3 length equals 12 residues. V was trimmed by 2 bases and J by 6 bases, leaving 5 bases between them. This clonotype appeared a few times. A second PCR, run for about 6 to 11 cycles, used a sample-barcoded 5' primer plus a J-beta primer mix. TCRdb processed the 5' RACE reads anew with MiXCR; each CDR3 protein has one entry. The sample includes some 750,000 distinct CDR3 sequences, roughly 20% seen only once; the top ten take approximately 20%. The chain links TRBV18 to TRBJ2-1; D gene ambiguous. Sequenced input: blood. The TCR originated in a man aged 70-80 years in good health. Written as DNA, the CDR3 is TGTGCCAGCTCACCAGTTACCAATGAGCAGTTCTTC. This codes for CASSPVTNEQFF.